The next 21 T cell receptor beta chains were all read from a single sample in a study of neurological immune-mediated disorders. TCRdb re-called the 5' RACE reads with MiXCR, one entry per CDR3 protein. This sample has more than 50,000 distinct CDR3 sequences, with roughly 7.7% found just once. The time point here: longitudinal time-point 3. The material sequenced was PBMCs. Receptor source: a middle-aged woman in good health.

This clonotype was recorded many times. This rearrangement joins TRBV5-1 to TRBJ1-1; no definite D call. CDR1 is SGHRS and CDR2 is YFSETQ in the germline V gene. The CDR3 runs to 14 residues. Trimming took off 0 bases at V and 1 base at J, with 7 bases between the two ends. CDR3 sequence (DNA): TGCGCCAGCAGCTTGGCCTGGGGGAACACTGAAGCTTTCTTT. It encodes CASSLAWGNTEAFF.

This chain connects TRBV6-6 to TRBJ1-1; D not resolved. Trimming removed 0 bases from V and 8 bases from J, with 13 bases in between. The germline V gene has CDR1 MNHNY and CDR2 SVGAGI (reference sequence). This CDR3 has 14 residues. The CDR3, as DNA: TGTGCCAGCAGTTACTCAAAACAAGTTCGGGAAGCTTTCTTT. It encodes CASSYSKQVREAFF.

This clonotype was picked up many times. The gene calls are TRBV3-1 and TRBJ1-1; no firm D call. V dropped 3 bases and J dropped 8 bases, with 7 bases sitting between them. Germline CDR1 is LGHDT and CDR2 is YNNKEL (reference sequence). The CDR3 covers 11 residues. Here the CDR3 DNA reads TGTGCCAGCAGCCACAATAACGAAGCTTTCTTT. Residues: CASSHNNEAFF.

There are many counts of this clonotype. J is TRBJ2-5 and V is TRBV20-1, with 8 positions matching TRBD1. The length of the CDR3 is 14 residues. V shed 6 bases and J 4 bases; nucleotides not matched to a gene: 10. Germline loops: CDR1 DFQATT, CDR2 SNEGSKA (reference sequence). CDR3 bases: TGCAGTGCACCCCCCACAGGGGGTATAGAGACCCAGTACTTC. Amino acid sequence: CSAPPTGGIETQYF.

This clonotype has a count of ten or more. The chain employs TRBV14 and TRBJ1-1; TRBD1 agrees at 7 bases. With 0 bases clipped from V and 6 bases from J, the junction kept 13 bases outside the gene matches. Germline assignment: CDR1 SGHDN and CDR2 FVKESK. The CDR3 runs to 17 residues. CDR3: CASSQDLGVDRVPEAFF. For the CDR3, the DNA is TGTGCCAGCAGCCAAGATCTTGGGGTCGACAGGGTCCCTGAAGCTTTCTTT.

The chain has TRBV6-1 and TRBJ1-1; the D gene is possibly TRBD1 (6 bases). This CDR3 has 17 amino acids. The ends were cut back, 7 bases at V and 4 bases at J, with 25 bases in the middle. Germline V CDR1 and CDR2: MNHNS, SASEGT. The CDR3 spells CASTRPLGGRESTEAFF. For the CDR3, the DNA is TGTGCCAGCACTCGACCCCTGGGGGGGCGAGAGAGCACTGAAGCTTTCTTT.

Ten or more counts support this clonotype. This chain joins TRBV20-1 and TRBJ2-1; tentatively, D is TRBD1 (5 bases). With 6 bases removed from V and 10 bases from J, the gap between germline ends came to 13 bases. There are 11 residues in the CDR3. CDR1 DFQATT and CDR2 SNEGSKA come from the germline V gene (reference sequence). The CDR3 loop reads CSALPGREQFF. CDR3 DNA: TGCAGTGCCCTCCCAGGGCGGGAGCAGTTCTTC.

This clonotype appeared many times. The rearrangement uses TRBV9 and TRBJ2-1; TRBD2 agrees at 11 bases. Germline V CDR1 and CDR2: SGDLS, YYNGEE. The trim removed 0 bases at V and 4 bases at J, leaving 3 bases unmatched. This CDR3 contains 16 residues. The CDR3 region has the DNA TGTGCCAGCAGCGTAGCGACTAGCGGGGTGTACAATGAGCAGTTCTTC. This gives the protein CASSVATSGVYNEQFF.

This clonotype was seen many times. CDR3 sequence: CASSKTSQGAEAFF. DNA of the CDR3: TGTGCCAGCAGTAAAACTTCCCAAGGCGCTGAAGCTTTCTTT. The chain carries TRBV2 and TRBJ1-1; D call uncertain. This CDR3 is 14 amino acids long. V was trimmed by 5 bases and J by 6 bases, leaving 16 bases between them. Germline V CDR1 and CDR2: SNHLY, FYNNEI.

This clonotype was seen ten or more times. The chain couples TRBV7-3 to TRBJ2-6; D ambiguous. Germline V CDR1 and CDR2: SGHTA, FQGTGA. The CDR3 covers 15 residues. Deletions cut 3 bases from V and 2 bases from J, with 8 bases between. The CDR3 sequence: CASSFPRAGANVLTF. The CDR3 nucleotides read TGTGCCAGCAGCTTCCCCCGGGCTGGGGCCAACGTCCTGACTTTC.

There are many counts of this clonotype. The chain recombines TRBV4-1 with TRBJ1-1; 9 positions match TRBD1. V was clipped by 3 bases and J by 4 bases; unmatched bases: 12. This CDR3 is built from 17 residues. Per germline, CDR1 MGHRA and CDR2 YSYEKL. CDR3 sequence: CASSQDRGDSESTEAFF. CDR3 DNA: TGCGCCAGCAGCCAGGACAGGGGTGACAGTGAGAGCACTGAAGCTTTCTTT.

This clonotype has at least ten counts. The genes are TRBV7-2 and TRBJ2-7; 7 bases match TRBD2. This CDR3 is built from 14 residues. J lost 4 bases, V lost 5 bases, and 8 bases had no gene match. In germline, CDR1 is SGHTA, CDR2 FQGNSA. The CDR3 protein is CASSPNGGWYEQYF. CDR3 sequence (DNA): TGTGCCAGCAGCCCAAACGGGGGGTGGTACGAGCAGTACTTC.

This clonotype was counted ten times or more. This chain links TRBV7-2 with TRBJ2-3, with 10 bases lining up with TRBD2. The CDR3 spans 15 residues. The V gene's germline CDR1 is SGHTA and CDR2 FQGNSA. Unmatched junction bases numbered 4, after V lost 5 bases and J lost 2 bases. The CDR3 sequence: CASSPGLAYTDTQYF. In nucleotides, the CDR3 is TGTGCCAGCAGCCCGGGACTAGCGTACACAGATACGCAGTATTTT. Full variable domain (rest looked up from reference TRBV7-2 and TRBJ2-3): GAGVSQSPSNKVTEKGKDVELRCDPISGHTALYWYRQSLGQGLEFLIYFQGNSAPDKSGLPSDRFSAERTGGSVSTLTIQRTQQEDSAVYLCASSPGLAYTDTQYFGPGTRLTVL.

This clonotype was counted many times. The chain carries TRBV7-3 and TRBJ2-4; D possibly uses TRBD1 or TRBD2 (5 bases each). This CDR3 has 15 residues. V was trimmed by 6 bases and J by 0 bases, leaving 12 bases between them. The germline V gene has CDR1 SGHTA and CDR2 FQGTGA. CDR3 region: CASRALGAAKNIQYF. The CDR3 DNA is TGTGCCAGCAGGGCCCTCGGGGCAGCCAAAAACATTCAGTACTTC.

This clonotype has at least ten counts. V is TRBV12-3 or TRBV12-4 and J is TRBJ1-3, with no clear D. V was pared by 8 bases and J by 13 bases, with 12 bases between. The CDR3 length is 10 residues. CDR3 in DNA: TGTGCCAGCGGGCCTCCGGCGATATATTTT. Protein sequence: CASGPPAIYF.

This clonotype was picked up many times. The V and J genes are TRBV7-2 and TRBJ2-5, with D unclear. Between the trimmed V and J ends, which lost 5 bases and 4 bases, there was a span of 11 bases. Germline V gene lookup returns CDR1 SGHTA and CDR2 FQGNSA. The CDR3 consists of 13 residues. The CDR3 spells CASSPDPRETQYF. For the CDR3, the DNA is TGTGCCAGCAGCCCGGACCCGAGAGAGACCCAGTACTTC.

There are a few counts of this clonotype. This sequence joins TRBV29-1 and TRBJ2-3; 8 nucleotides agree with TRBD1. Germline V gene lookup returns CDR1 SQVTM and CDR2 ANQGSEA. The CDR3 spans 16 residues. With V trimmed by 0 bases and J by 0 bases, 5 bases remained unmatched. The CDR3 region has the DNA TGCAGCGTTGAAGATCCCCGGGACAGGAGCACAGATACGCAGTATTTT. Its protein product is CSVEDPRDRSTDTQYF.

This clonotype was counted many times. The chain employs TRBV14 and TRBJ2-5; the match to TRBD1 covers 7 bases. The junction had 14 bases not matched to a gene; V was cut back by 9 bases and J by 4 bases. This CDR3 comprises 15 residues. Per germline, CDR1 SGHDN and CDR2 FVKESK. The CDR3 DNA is TGTGCCAGAAGACATCCCGGGACAGAAGTAGAGACCCAGTACTTC. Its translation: CARRHPGTEVETQYF. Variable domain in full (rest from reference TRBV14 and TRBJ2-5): EAGVTQFPSHSVIEKGQTVTLRCDPISGHDNLYWYRRVMGKEIKFLLHFVKESKQDESGMPNNRFLAERTGGTYSTLKVQPAELEDSGVYFCARRHPGTEVETQYFGPGTRLLVL.

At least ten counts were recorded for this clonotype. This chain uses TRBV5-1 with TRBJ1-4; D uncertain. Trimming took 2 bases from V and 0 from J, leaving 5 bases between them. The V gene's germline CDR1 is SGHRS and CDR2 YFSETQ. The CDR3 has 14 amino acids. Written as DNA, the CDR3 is TGCGCCAGCAGCTTAGAGGCAACTAATGAAAAACTGTTTTTT. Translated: CASSLEATNEKLFF.

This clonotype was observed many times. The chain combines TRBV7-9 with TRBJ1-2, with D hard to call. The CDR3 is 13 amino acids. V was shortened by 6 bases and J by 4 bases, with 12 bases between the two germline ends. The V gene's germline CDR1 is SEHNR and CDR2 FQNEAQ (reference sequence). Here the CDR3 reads CASRLDGSYGYTF. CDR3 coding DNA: TGTGCCAGCAGACTCGACGGAAGCTATGGCTACACCTTC.

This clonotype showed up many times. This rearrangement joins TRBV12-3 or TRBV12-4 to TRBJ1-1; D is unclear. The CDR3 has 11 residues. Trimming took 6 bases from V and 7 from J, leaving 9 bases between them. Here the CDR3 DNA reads TGTGCCAGCAGCACCTTGGGTGAAGCTTTCTTT. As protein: CASSTLGEAFF.